This T cell receptor beta chain was observed in a study of shared clonotypes between healthy human individuals. Study-wide background: The donors, a couple of women and a few men, were aged 18 to 49.

From germline, CDR1 is SQVTM and CDR2 ANQGSEA. CDR3 length: 14 amino acids. V lost 5 bases, J lost 3 bases, and 6 bases stayed unmatched. Naivety among CD8 cells was defined by CD45RO negativity and positive CCR7 selection, thereby excluding terminally differentiated effector memory CD45RA+ cells. Some clones are missing from TCRdb's copy, which holds only in-frame ones; the method was immunoSEQ multiplex PCR. The sample yields around 620,000 clones, 85% to 95% seen once. This sequence was found in a woman younger than 45 in good health. This rearrangement joins TRBV29-1 to TRBJ2-3; TRBD2 matches 9 bases. What was sequenced was naive CD8+ T cells sorted from blood. The CDR3 nucleotides read TGCAGCGTTAATGGGCTAGCGGGGACAGATACGCAGTATTTT. Translating it yields CSVNGLAGTDTQYF.